The clone carrying this T cell receptor (beta chain) was detected many times. The antigen is not known. The lymph nodes were axillary draining lymph nodes from breast cancer patients. This specimen comes from a study of breast tumors, draining lymph nodes, adjacent tissues. Study observations and caveats: Tumor TCR diversity was below lymph nodes but above nontumor tissue. Findings are consistent with lymph node origin and intratumoral expansion of most tumor T cells. Luminal-like breast cancer showed significantly higher tumor–nontumor repertoire similarity than basal-like.

TCRdb itself ran the multiplex PCR reads through MiXCR, one entry per CDR3 protein. The data contain some 150,000 distinct CDR3 sequences, approximately 20% of them seen just once; the ten biggest clones take up just over 2.5%. The clonotype was recovered from a female donor with breast cancer. Some clones in this sample may be carry-over from other donors' samples. The sample comprised axillary lymph node tissue.

The CDR3 loop is CASSGQGGQETQYF. CDR3 bases: TGTGCCAGCTCCGGACAGGGGGGTCAAGAGACCCAGTACTTC. V and J are TRBV12-3 or TRBV12-4 and TRBJ2-5, with TRBD1 matching over 10 bases. After removal of 8 bases from V and 2 bases from J, the junction contained 5 bases not matched to a gene. The CDR3 spans 14 residues.